This paragraph covers one T cell receptor beta chain sequence. Its antigen is unidentified. Sequencing of TCR beta was carried out in blood CD8+ and CD4+ T cells. Negative isolation was used for CD8+ and CD4+ T cells and FACS enrichment for TEMRA cells. The CDR3 consists of 12 residues. Deletions cut 1 base from V and 6 bases from J, with 7 bases between. This specimen comes from a study of CD8 T cells in Susac syndrome. Study-level points and caveats: The study conceded that relatively few individuals underwent its TCR sequencing and HLA analysis.

Random hexamers served to reverse transcribe about 0.5 to 1 ug RNA. With immunoSEQ multiplex PCR, TCR beta CDR3 was amplified across 54 Vbeta and 13 Jbeta. TCRdb re-derived calls from the immunoSEQ multiplex PCR reads in MiXCR, one entry per CDR3 protein. The sample has fewer than 35,000 distinct CDR3 sequences, around 94% seen once. The source of this sequence is a human donor in good health. The sequenced sample consisted of CD8+ T cells from PBMCs. The chain links TRBV12-3 or TRBV12-4 to TRBJ2-7; D remains ambiguous. The CDR3 sequence is CASSLGGGEQYF. CDR3 coding DNA: TGTGCCAGCAGTTTAGGAGGCGGCGAGCAGTACTTC.